Following are 30 T cell receptor beta chains from one sample sequenced in a study of patients and donors after allogeneic stem cell transplantation. TCRdb independently ran MiXCR on the RT-PCR reads; one entry per CDR3 protein. The repertoire includes some 880,000 distinct CDR3 sequences, roughly 17% of them detected once, and roughly 6% sits in the top ten. Sequenced sample: blood, either unsorted or a sorted T cell fraction (not recorded which). These receptors were obtained from a human donor who was either an allogeneic HSCT recipient or a stem cell or donor lymphocyte infusion donor (not recorded which). It is not recorded whose cells these are; they may come from a transplant donor.

This chain connects TRBV7-9 to TRBJ1-6; possibly TRBD1 for D (6 bases). The V gene lost 5 bases and the J gene lost 0 bases, with 11 bases spanning the gap. The length of the CDR3 is 16 residues. Germline loops: CDR1 SEHNR, CDR2 FQNEAQ (reference sequence). DNA for the CDR3: TGTGCCAGCAGCGTGGACAGAAGCTCCTATAATTCACCCCTCCACTTT. This gives the protein CASSVDRSSYNSPLHF.

The chain is built from TRBV20-1 and TRBJ2-7, with D perhaps TRBD2 (6 bases). Trimming took off 3 bases at V and 2 bases at J, with 14 bases between the two ends. The CDR3 consists of 14 residues. Per the germline V gene, CDR1 is DFQATT and CDR2 is SNEGSKA (reference sequence). The CDR3 sequence: CSASKAGRTYEQYF. CDR3 nucleotide sequence: TGCAGTGCTAGCAAGGCGGGGAGAACCTACGAGCAGTACTTC.

The table lists this clonotype with many counts. The chain links TRBV4-3 to TRBJ2-2, with D possibly matching TRBD1 (6 bases). V was cut by 8 bases and J by 5 bases, with 15 bases left in between. The germline CDR1 and CDR2 sequences are LGHNA and YSLEER. The CDR3 is 14 amino acids. The chain's CDR3 is CASRPGEKTGELFF. DNA for the CDR3: TGCGCCAGCCGGCCAGGGGAAAAAACCGGGGAGCTGTTTTTT.

This sequence joins TRBV20-1 and TRBJ2-7, with 10 bases aligning to TRBD1. CDR3 size: 15 residues. After removal of 4 bases from V and 3 bases from J, the junction contained 9 bases not matched to a gene. Germline V CDR1 and CDR2: DFQATT, SNEGSKA (reference sequence). The CDR3 loop is CSATLGRTGGYEQYF. The CDR3 DNA sequence: TGCAGTGCTACCCTGGGTAGGACAGGGGGCTACGAGCAGTACTTC.

This clonotype was counted a few times. The V call is TRBV12-3 or TRBV12-4, the J call TRBJ2-3; weak D call: TRBD1 (5 bases). V lost 2 bases and J lost 3, with 15 bases in between. CDR3 length: 16 amino acids. The CDR3 reads CASSLLDTLGTDTQYF. The CDR3 nucleotides read TGTGCCAGCAGTTTACTGGACACTCTAGGGACAGATACGCAGTATTTT.

V gene TRBV20-1 combines with J gene TRBJ2-5; 7 nucleotides match TRBD1. Germline trimming cut 2 bases from V and 2 bases from J; bases unmatched to any gene: 8. CDR3 length: 15 amino acids. CDR1 is DFQATT, CDR2 SNEGSKA, per germline (reference sequence). The CDR3 is CSARPGQTVQETQYF. The CDR3 DNA sequence: TGCAGTGCTAGACCGGGACAGACCGTACAAGAGACCCAGTACTTC.

The chain has TRBV6-2 or TRBV6-3 and TRBJ1-5, with D perhaps TRBD1 (5 bases). Between the trimmed V and J ends, which lost 8 bases and 1 base, there was a span of 18 bases. CDR1 is MNHEY and CDR2 is SVGEGT in the germline V gene. This CDR3 spans 16 amino acids. The CDR3 loop reads CASRQDRLGSNQPQHF. CDR3 DNA sequence: TGTGCCAGCCGCCAAGACAGACTCGGCAGCAATCAGCCCCAGCATTTT.

CDR3 sequence reads: CASRASASSYEQYF. Written as DNA, the CDR3 is TGCGCCAGCAGAGCCAGCGCAAGCTCCTACGAGCAGTACTTC. The V and J genes are TRBV5-1 and TRBJ2-7; D remains ambiguous. The V and J ends lost 5 bases and 0 bases respectively, with 12 bases between them. Germline assignment: CDR1 SGHRS and CDR2 YFSETQ. CDR3 size: 14 residues. Combining the CDR3 with reference TRBV5-1 and TRBJ2-7 gives the whole variable domain KAGVTQTPRYLIKTRGQQVTLSCSPISGHRSVSWYQQTPGQGLQFLFEYFSETQRNKGNFPGRFSGRQFSNSRSEMNVSTLELGDSALYLCASRASASSYEQYFGPGTRLTVT.

This clonotype was seen a single time. The chain couples TRBV28 to TRBJ2-2; the D call may be TRBD1 or TRBD2 (6 bases each). Germline V gene lookup returns CDR1 MDHEN and CDR2 SYDVKM. The CDR3 consists of 15 residues. V was pared by 6 bases and J by 3 bases, with 14 bases between. The chain's CDR3 is CASSATGAHTGELFF. CDR3 coding DNA: TGTGCCAGCAGCGCCACGGGGGCTCACACCGGGGAGCTGTTTTTT.

This clonotype occurred a few times. V usage is TRBV18 and J usage is TRBJ2-3; no reliable D call. Looked up from germline, CDR1 is KGHSH and CDR2 is LQKENI. V lost 1 base, J lost 0 bases, and 14 bases lay in between. The CDR3 covers 17 residues. CDR3 in amino acids: CASSPLSRTLSTDTQYF. The DNA for the CDR3 is TGTGCCAGCTCACCACTTTCCAGGACCCTTAGCACAGATACGCAGTATTTT.

This clonotype was counted a few times. V usage is TRBV6-2 or TRBV6-3 and J usage is TRBJ1-1, with 8 bases lining up with TRBD1. Germline CDR1 is MNHEY and CDR2 is SVGEGT. Trimming removed 2 bases from V and 1 base from J; junction bases left unmatched: 6. This CDR3 comprises 16 residues. CDR3 in amino acids: CASSYPRTGRNTEAFF. The CDR3 DNA reads as TGTGCCAGCAGTTACCCGCGGACAGGGCGGAACACTGAAGCTTTCTTT.

The chain uses TRBV12-3 or TRBV12-4 and TRBJ2-7; 7 bases agree with TRBD1. The CDR3 has 15 residues. Germline trimming cut 6 bases from V and 4 bases from J; bases unmatched to any gene: 12. CDR3 protein: CASSRRPSRGYEQYF. In nucleotides, the CDR3 is TGTGCCAGCAGCCGGCGTCCTAGCAGGGGGTACGAGCAGTACTTC.

The rearrangement links TRBV7-9 to TRBJ1-4; D may be TRBD1 (5 bases). The CDR3 has 15 amino acids. The V end lost 5 bases, the J end lost 6 bases, and 16 bases lay between the germline ends. Germline lookup yields CDR1 SEHNR and CDR2 FQNEAQ (reference sequence). The CDR3 sequence is CASSPLGGGDEKLFF. The DNA of the CDR3 is TGTGCCAGCAGCCCCTTAGGAGGAGGGGATGAAAAACTGTTTTTT.

This clonotype occurred a few times. The chain has TRBV13 and TRBJ2-3, with 9 bases matching TRBD2. The J segment lost 4 bases and the V segment lost 5 bases, leaving 4 bases of the junction unmatched. Germline CDR1 is PRHDT and CDR2 is FYEKMQ (reference sequence). This CDR3 contains 14 residues. DNA of the CDR3: TGTGCCAGCAGCGTCCGGACTAGCGCAGATACGCAGTATTTT. Translating gives CASSVRTSADTQYF.

The V and J genes are TRBV10-3 and TRBJ2-5; TRBD2 aligns across 11 bases. The CDR3 extends over 14 amino acids. V gave up 5 bases and J gave up 5 bases; unmatched junction bases: 4. CDR1 and CDR2 from the germline V gene are ENHRY and SYGVKD. As DNA, the CDR3 is TGTGCCATCAGTCCGACTAGCGGGACGGAGACCCAGTACTTC. Protein: CAISPTSGTETQYF.

V and J are TRBV27 and TRBJ2-3; 7 nucleotides align to TRBD1. CDR3 size: 14 residues. Trimming took 6 bases from V and 4 from J; bases not matched to a gene: 7. Germline-derived CDR1 and CDR2 are MNHEY and SMNVEV (reference sequence). For the CDR3, the DNA is TGTGCCAGCAGGACAGACAGGGTTGCAGATACGCAGTATTTT. It yields the protein CASRTDRVADTQYF.

This clonotype occurred once. J is TRBJ2-7 and V is TRBV7-8, with D maybe TRBD2 (6 bases). The V end lost 5 bases, the J end lost 2 bases, and 13 bases lay between the germline ends. This CDR3 comprises 14 residues. Germline V lookup: CDR1 SGHVS, CDR2 FQNEAQ. The CDR3 DNA follows: TGTGCCAGCAGCCCGCTAGCGAGGGCCTACGAGCAGTACTTC. It encodes CASSPLARAYEQYF.

This clonotype appeared a few times. As DNA, the CDR3 is TGTGCCAGCAGTTTATCCAACAGGGCCGGGGAGCTGTTTTTT. This codes for CASSLSNRAGELFF. This rearrangement joins TRBV27 to TRBJ2-2, with D possibly matching TRBD1 (6 bases). Germline CDR1 and CDR2: MNHEY and SMNVEV (reference sequence). The V end lost 0 bases, the J end lost 6 bases, and 8 bases lay between the germline ends. This CDR3 has 14 residues.

The chain links TRBV11-2 to TRBJ1-4; a possible D gene is TRBD1 (5 bases). The CDR3 is 12 residues long. The V gene lost 4 bases and the J gene lost 13 bases, with 13 bases spanning the gap. Germline values: CDR1 SGHAT, CDR2 FQNNGV. The CDR3 spells CASSSGLRRLFF. The CDR3 region has the DNA TGTGCCAGCAGCTCGGGACTCAGGAGACTGTTTTTT.

The V call is TRBV7-2, the J call TRBJ1-2, with D possibly TRBD1 on 6 matching bases. Trimming took 5 bases from V and 2 from J, leaving 12 bases between them. CDR3 length equals 14 residues. CDR1 and CDR2 from the germline V gene are SGHTA and FQGNSA. The CDR3 loop is CASSQTTGNYGYTF. The CDR3 coding sequence is TGTGCCAGCAGCCAAACAACAGGGAACTATGGCTACACCTTC.

CDR3 residues: CATSWTGWDEQYF. The CDR3 nucleotides are TGTGCCACCAGCTGGACAGGGTGGGACGAGCAGTACTTC. This chain joins TRBV15 and TRBJ2-7; TRBD1 aligns across 8 bases. The CDR3 runs to 13 residues. J was trimmed by 5 bases and V by 5 bases; bases with no gene match: 5. Germline loops: CDR1 LNHNV, CDR2 YYDKDF (reference sequence).

This clonotype occurred many times. The V call is TRBV29-1, the J call TRBJ1-1; D is ambiguous. The V end lost 3 bases, the J end lost 1 base, and 9 bases lay between the germline ends. Per germline, CDR1 SQVTM and CDR2 ANQGSEA. CDR3 length equals 13 residues. The DNA for the CDR3 is TGCAGCGTTGAGGGTAGGGCGAACACTGAAGCTTTCTTT. This translates into CSVEGRANTEAFF.

This clonotype was seen a handful of times. V gene TRBV5-1 combines with J gene TRBJ2-1, with 9 bases that match TRBD2. The CDR3 contains 15 residues. The V and J ends lost 2 bases and 8 bases, in that order; junction bases with no gene match: 8. From germline, CDR1 is SGHRS and CDR2 YFSETQ. CDR3 sequence: CASSFRGRASYEQFF. DNA for the CDR3: TGCGCCAGCAGCTTCCGCGGGAGGGCCTCGTATGAGCAGTTCTTC.

This clonotype was counted between two and nine times. This chain uses TRBV24-1 with TRBJ1-2; TRBD1 is a possible D gene (6 bases). This CDR3 comprises 16 residues. The germline V and J ends were trimmed by 3 bases and 3 bases, with 16 bases remaining between them. Germline CDR1 and CDR2: KGHDR and SFDVKD. The DNA for the CDR3 is TGTGCCACCAGTGATCCCCGGGACACTGCCCACTATGGCTACACCTTC. This translates into CATSDPRDTAHYGYTF.

In its sample, this clonotype was seen a few times. The chain links TRBV12-3 or TRBV12-4 to TRBJ2-1, with D perhaps matching TRBD1 or TRBD2 (5 bases each). The ends were cut back, 3 bases at V and 7 bases at J, with 13 bases in the middle. The CDR3 has 14 residues. The CDR3 spells CASSFRRGVNEQFF. Here the CDR3 DNA reads TGTGCCAGCAGTTTTAGGAGAGGGGTGAATGAGCAGTTCTTC.

The chain is built from TRBV9 and TRBJ2-5; D perhaps matches TRBD2 (5 bases). Germline loops: CDR1 SGDLS, CDR2 YYNGEE. The germline V and J ends were trimmed by 1 base and 5 bases, with 15 bases remaining between them. This CDR3 has 15 residues. CDR3 loop: CASSVSPLALETQYF. The CDR3 region has the DNA TGTGCCAGCAGCGTATCACCGCTAGCCCTCGAGACCCAGTACTTC.

There are a few counts of this clonotype. The chain employs TRBV12-3 or TRBV12-4 and TRBJ1-2; 9 positions match TRBD1. V dropped 5 bases and J dropped 6; count of bases not matched to a gene: 4. This CDR3 has 13 amino acids. The CDR3 sequence is CASSVGTGNGYTF. CDR3 sequence (DNA): TGTGCCAGCAGTGTAGGGACAGGGAATGGCTACACCTTC.

The chain joins TRBV10-3 to TRBJ1-2; 8 bases are a match to TRBD1. Trimming cost V 4 bases and J 3 bases; bases outside gene matches: 4. Per germline, CDR1 ENHRY and CDR2 SYGVKD. The CDR3 covers 14 residues. The CDR3 nucleotides are TGTGCCATCAGTGGTGGGACAGGTGACTATGGCTACACCTTC. Its translation: CAISGGTGDYGYTF.

This clonotype was found many times. The CDR3 DNA reads as TGTGCCAGCAGCCAAGGTCTCTATAATTCACCCCTCCACTTT. This encodes CASSQGLYNSPLHF. The chain carries TRBV3-1 and TRBJ1-6, with D unclear. With 1 base removed from V and 3 bases from J, the gap between germline ends came to 4 bases. Per the germline V gene, CDR1 is LGHDT and CDR2 is YNNKEL (reference sequence). The CDR3 is 14 amino acids.

This clonotype occurred a few times. The V call is TRBV29-1, the J call TRBJ2-1, with D unresolved. The CDR3 is made up of 13 amino acids. Trimming left V 2 bases short and J 8 bases short, with 13 bases between. Germline CDR1 is SQVTM and CDR2 is ANQGSEA. The CDR3 loop reads CSVERLGGDEQFF. The DNA for the CDR3 is TGCAGCGTTGAACGGCTAGGTGGTGATGAGCAGTTCTTC.